This passage covers 8 T cell receptor beta chains from one sample sequenced in a study of tumor-infiltrating lymphocytes in primary liver carcinoma. Constant-region priming of around 490 ng total RNA yielded TCR beta cDNA. Three nested multiplex PCR rounds, a slightly modified ARM-PCR method, built the TCR beta libraries. The first two PCR rounds, approximately 10 cycles each, used TRBV1-TRBV30 forward primers and a C-beta reverse primer. In TCRdb, the multiplex PCR reads were re-called with MiXCR into one record per CDR3 protein. The sample lists some 190,000 distinct CDR3 sequences, 50% to 75% occurring once. The researchers obtained blood RNA from unsorted whole blood and also extracted germline DNA. Sequencing was done on a sample of peripheral blood. These receptors came from a man aged 40-55 years with primary liver carcinoma and hepatitis B virus infection.

As for this clonotype: With a much larger clone just one base away, this may be a read error. This chain connects TRBV6-6 to TRBJ2-5; D not resolved. The CDR3 length is 13 residues. Germline values: CDR1 MNHNY, CDR2 SVGAGI (reference sequence). The CDR3 DNA sequence: TGTGCCAGCAGTTTTGACGATCAAGAGAGCCAGTACTTC. Translating gives CASSFDDQESQYF.

About this clonotype: One end of the junction is discordant with germline, which a read error may explain. This chain connects TRBV11-3 to TRBJ2-7; D unclear. The germline CDR1 and CDR2 sequences are SGHNT and YENEEA. This CDR3 is 12 amino acids long. DNA for the CDR3: TGTGCCAGCAACTTAGTTCCAGACGAGCGGTACTTC. Encoded protein: CASNLVPDERYF.

Concerning this clonotype: This may be a read error: a much more frequent sequence differs by one nucleotide. The chain is built from TRBV5-1 and TRBJ1-5; no firm D call. The CDR3 spans 15 residues. CDR1 is SGHRS and CDR2 is YFSETQ in the germline V gene. Trimming cost V 0 bases and J 4 bases, with 11 bases left between them. For the CDR3, the DNA is TGCGCCAGCAGCTTGGAAGGGATAGTTAATCAGCCCCAGCATTTT. This gives the protein CASSLEGIVNQPQHF.

Only a few counts were recorded for this clonotype. This may be a read error, as it is one base from a much larger clone. This chain connects TRBV11-2 to TRBJ2-2; D perhaps matches TRBD2 (6 bases). This CDR3 is built from 14 residues. Per the germline V gene, CDR1 is SGHAT and CDR2 is FQNNGV. This CDR3 reads CASSLEGRTVELFF. The CDR3 nucleotides are TGTGCCAGCAGCTTAGAAGGGAGGACCGTGGAGCTGTTTTTT.

Concerning this clonotype itself: No conserved phenylalanine or tryptophan is present at the end of the CDR3, so a read error is the likely explanation. CDR3 DNA: TGTGCCACCAGGGACCGAGGGGGCGCGGACACCGGGGAGCTGTTTCTT. Residues: CATRDRGGADTGELFL. The gene calls are TRBV24-1 and TRBJ2-2; TRBD1 aligns across 7 bases. Germline V gives CDR1 KGHDR, CDR2 SFDVKD. J gave up 3 bases and V 7 bases, and 10 bases lay outside the gene matches. The CDR3 extends over 16 amino acids.

The chain joins TRBV6-5 to TRBJ2-2; 7 bases are a match to TRBD2. The germline V gene has CDR1 MNHEY and CDR2 SVGAGI. The CDR3 loop spans 16 amino acids. Trimming at V came to 6 bases and at J to 4 bases, leaving 11 bases not matched to a gene. For the CDR3, the DNA is TGTGCCAGCAGACCTCGGACTAGTGTGGTCACCGGGGAGCTGTTTTTT. Amino acids: CASRPRTSVVTGELFF.

This clonotype was counted at least ten times. J is TRBJ2-7 and V is TRBV5-6; D is ambiguous. Germline V gene lookup returns CDR1 SGHDT and CDR2 YYEEEE. The CDR3 runs to 13 residues. Trimming cost V 0 bases and J 0 bases, with 4 bases left between them. Here the CDR3 DNA reads TGTGCCAGCAGCTTGGCCTACTCCTACGAGCAGTACTTC. It codes for CASSLAYSYEQYF.

About this clonotype itself: Its ends do not fully match the called genes, so a read error is possible. V gene TRBV11-2 combines with J gene TRBJ1-3; possibly TRBD1 for D (5 bases). Germline assignment: CDR1 SGHAT and CDR2 FQNNGV. CDR3 length: 13 amino acids. CDR3 in amino acids: CGSPLGDGNTIYF. The CDR3, as DNA: TGTGGCAGCCCCCTAGGGGATGGAAACACTATATATTTT.